These 30 T cell receptor beta chains share one sample of origin, sequenced in a study of beta chain features in type 1 diabetes. Which antigens these TCRs recognize remains unknown. Findings of the study overall: Moderate but significant shortening of TCRB CDR3s was recorded in all four CD4+ subsets from Type 1 diabetes patients.

Every bit of the isolated RNA underwent reverse transcription, so sequencing read expressed TCRB transcripts. Profiled with immunoSEQ multiplex PCR; TCRdb holds only in-frame clones, not every one. The table lists 200,000 to 300,000 clones, approximately 11% of them singletons. The sequenced sample was naive CD4+ T cells from blood. The receptors shown here come from a man under 40 with type 1 diabetes.

This clone has only a few counts. The rearrangement uses TRBV28 and TRBJ1-6; D perhaps matches TRBD1 (5 bases). The V gene lost 6 bases and the J gene lost 3 bases, with 12 bases spanning the gap. Germline-derived CDR1 and CDR2 are MDHEN and SYDVKM. This CDR3 region has 15 residues. The CDR3 is CASSLATVYNSPLHF. In DNA, the CDR3 is TGTGCCAGCAGCCTAGCGACAGTCTATAATTCACCCCTCCACTTT. The full variable domain, in which reference TRBV28 and TRBJ1-6 provide the parts outside the CDR3, is DVKVTQSSRYLVKRTGEKVFLECVQDMDHENMFWYRQDPGLGLRLIYFSYDVKMKEKGDIPEGYSVSREKKERFSLILESASTNQTSMYLCASSLATVYNSPLHFGNGTRLTVT.

This clone has a handful of counts. The rearrangement uses TRBV6-5 and TRBJ2-7; 7 bases are a match to TRBD2. The V segment lost 2 bases and the J segment 3 bases; nucleotides outside the gene matches: 4. Germline CDR1 is MNHEY and CDR2 is SVGAGI. This CDR3 comprises 14 residues. CDR3 sequence: CASSYHRGDYEQYF. The CDR3 DNA is TGTGCCAGCAGTTACCACCGGGGGGACTACGAGCAGTACTTC.

This chain joins TRBV29-1 and TRBJ2-3; D is undetermined. Germline V gene data show CDR1 as SQVTM and CDR2 as ANQGSEA. The CDR3 is 14 amino acids. The V gene lost 3 bases and the J gene lost 1 base, with 11 bases spanning the gap. This CDR3 reads CSVDRPPGTDTQYF. The CDR3, as DNA: TGCAGCGTTGACAGGCCCCCCGGCACAGATACGCAGTATTTT.

This clone was seen only a few times. V gene TRBV18 combines with J gene TRBJ1-5; D might be TRBD1 (6 bases). CDR3 length: 16 amino acids. Germline-derived CDR1 and CDR2 are KGHSH and LQKENI. The V and J ends lost 6 bases and 1 base respectively, with 16 bases between them. The CDR3 nucleotides read TGTGCCAGCTCCCCGCGGGGGGCAACAAGCAATCAGCCCCAGCATTTT. Translation gives CASSPRGATSNQPQHF. Using reference TRBV18 and TRBJ1-5 for the parts outside the CDR3, the full variable domain is NAGVMQNPRHLVRRRGQEARLRCSPMKGHSHVYWYRQLPEEGLKFMVYLQKENIIDESGMPKERFSAEFPKEGPSILRIQQVVRGDSAAYFCASSPRGATSNQPQHFGDGTRLSIL.

The rearrangement joins TRBV29-1 to TRBJ1-4; D is ambiguous. V gave up 5 bases and J gave up 4 bases, with 8 bases separating them. The CDR3 loop spans 12 amino acids. The germline V gene encodes CDR1 SQVTM and CDR2 ANQGSEA. CDR3 sequence: CSVRTGNEKLFF. CDR3 sequence (DNA): TGCAGCGTTCGCACCGGTAATGAAAAACTGTTTTTT.

This chain connects TRBV5-6 to TRBJ1-2; TRBD1 aligns across 7 bases. CDR1 is SGHDT and CDR2 is YYEEEE in the germline V gene. Losses at the gene ends were 3 bases for V and 6 bases for J; bases not matched to a gene: 11. The CDR3 is 15 residues long. CDR3 in amino acids: CASSSRATGFHGYTF. The CDR3 coding sequence is TGTGCCAGCAGCTCCCGGGCGACAGGGTTTCATGGCTACACCTTC.

This clone was counted only a few times. The rearrangement uses TRBV5-4 and TRBJ2-7; TRBD1 matches 9 bases. The CDR3 sequence is 15 residues long. Trimming removed 4 bases from V and 3 bases from J; junction bases left unmatched: 8. In germline, CDR1 is SGHNT, CDR2 YYREEE (reference sequence). The CDR3 nucleotides read TGTGCCAGCAGCACAGGGACAGGGCACTACTACGAGCAGTACTTC. As protein: CASSTGTGHYYEQYF.

The genes are TRBV6-1 and TRBJ2-7, with a possible D match to TRBD2 (5 bases). CDR3 size: 15 residues. Trimming removed 0 bases from V and 7 bases from J, with 16 bases in between. CDR1 MNHNS and CDR2 SASEGT come from the germline V gene. The CDR3 reads CASSEAYRAPGEQYF. Here the CDR3 DNA reads TGTGCCAGCAGTGAAGCTTACCGGGCCCCGGGGGAGCAGTACTTC.

This chain's CDR3 is CASSPTGGEETQYF. The CDR3 region has the DNA TGTGCCAGCAGCCCCACAGGGGGCGAAGAGACCCAGTACTTC. The chain carries TRBV5-4 and TRBJ2-5, with TRBD1 matching over 9 bases. Unmatched junction bases numbered 4, after V lost 4 bases and J lost 3 bases. CDR1 and CDR2 (germline): SGHNT, YYREEE (reference sequence). The CDR3 runs 14 residues.

The gene calls are TRBV15 and TRBJ2-2; D is unclear. This CDR3 comprises 14 residues. V gave up 1 base and J gave up 4 bases, with 7 bases separating them. Germline CDR1 reads LNHNV; CDR2 reads YYDKDF (reference sequence). CDR3 in amino acids: CATSRAGSTGELFF. The CDR3 coding sequence is TGTGCCACCAGCAGAGCGGGTTCCACCGGGGAGCTGTTTTTT.

This clone showed up just a few times. The chain employs TRBV19 and TRBJ1-5, with D hard to call. Deletions cut 1 base from V and 4 bases from J, with 5 bases between. Germline assignment: CDR1 LNHDA and CDR2 SQIVND (reference sequence). The CDR3 consists of 13 residues. The CDR3 DNA reads as TGTGCCAGTAGTATAGCCCGTAATCAGCCCCAGCATTTT. The encoded protein is CASSIARNQPQHF. The whole variable domain, filled in from reference TRBV19 and TRBJ1-5, reads DGGITQSPKYLFRKEGQNVTLSCEQNLNHDAMYWYRQDPGQGLRLIYYSQIVNDFQKGDIAEGYSVSREKKESFPLTVTSAQKNPTAFYLCASSIARNQPQHFGDGTRLSIL.

The V and J genes are TRBV18 and TRBJ1-1; possibly TRBD1 for D (5 bases). CDR3 length equals 12 residues. Trimming cost V 6 bases and J 3 bases, with 8 bases left between them. Germline V CDR1 and CDR2: KGHSH, LQKENI. The CDR3 coding sequence is TGTGCCAGCTCCACCAGGGACACTGAAGCTTTCTTT. Residues: CASSTRDTEAFF. Full variable domain (remainder filled in from reference TRBV18 and TRBJ1-1): NAGVMQNPRHLVRRRGQEARLRCSPMKGHSHVYWYRQLPEEGLKFMVYLQKENIIDESGMPKERFSAEFPKEGPSILRIQQVVRGDSAAYFCASSTRDTEAFFGQGTRLTVV.

This clone was picked up a small number of times. CDR3 sequence reads: CASTPRGEQFF. The CDR3 nucleotides read TGTGCCAGCACCCCGAGAGGGGAGCAGTTCTTC. V is TRBV7-9 and J is TRBJ2-1; tentative D call: TRBD2 (5 bases). The CDR3 length is 11 residues. Trimming stripped 7 bases from V and 10 bases from J, with 11 bases between. The germline V gene encodes CDR1 SEHNR and CDR2 FQNEAQ (reference sequence).

The sample holds a few counts of this clone. The genes are TRBV29-1 and TRBJ2-2; 8 bases fit TRBD2. The V gene end was trimmed by 4 bases and the J gene end by 3 bases; junction bases not matched to a gene: 4. There are 14 residues in the CDR3. Looked up from germline, CDR1 is SQVTM and CDR2 is ANQGSEA. CDR3: CSVAGGAYTGELFF. The CDR3 DNA follows: TGCAGCGTTGCCGGGGGGGCGTACACCGGGGAGCTGTTTTTT.

This sequence joins TRBV5-4 and TRBJ2-3; a possible D gene is TRBD2 (5 bases). The germline gives CDR1 SGHNT, CDR2 YYREEE (reference sequence). The CDR3 is 16 amino acids. V dropped 0 bases and J dropped 3 bases, with 14 bases sitting between them. The CDR3 here is CASSLAKGSGTDTQYF. Written as DNA, the CDR3 is TGTGCCAGCAGCTTGGCTAAGGGTTCGGGGACAGATACGCAGTATTTT.

The chain couples TRBV5-1 to TRBJ1-2; no firm D call. There are 12 residues in the CDR3. CDR1 is SGHRS and CDR2 is YFSETQ in the germline V gene. V lost 5 bases to trimming and J lost 3 bases, with 8 bases between them. The CDR3 DNA follows: TGCGCCAGCAGTAGGGAGGACTATGGCTACACCTTC. This gives the protein CASSREDYGYTF.

CDR3 bases: TGTGCCAGCAGTTTAGTACAAAGAAATCAGCCCCAGCATTTT. Its translation: CASSLVQRNQPQHF. The rearrangement joins TRBV28 to TRBJ1-5; no reliable D call. The CDR3 runs to 14 residues. CDR1 MDHEN and CDR2 SYDVKM come from the germline V gene. The V end was cut by 2 bases, the J end by 4 bases, with 9 bases between.

This clone was counted only a few times. The chain recombines TRBV5-1 with TRBJ2-1; D perhaps matches TRBD1 (6 bases). V lost 4 bases, J lost 4 bases, and 12 bases lay in between. CDR3 length: 14 residues. Germline V gene data show CDR1 as SGHRS and CDR2 as YFSETQ. The CDR3 is CASSGGGQYNEQFF. The CDR3, as DNA: TGCGCCAGCAGCGGCGGAGGACAGTACAATGAGCAGTTCTTC.

This clone has a handful of counts. As DNA, the CDR3 is TGTGCCAGCAGCCTCCCGAGCGGGGGGCACCCCAGCACAGATACGCAGTATTTT. Amino acid sequence: CASSLPSGGHPSTDTQYF. V is TRBV4-2 and J is TRBJ2-3; 9 bases match TRBD2. The germline V gene encodes CDR1 LGHNA and CDR2 YNFKEQ. V shed 4 bases, J shed 0 bases, and the junction held 11 bases outside the gene matches. CDR3 length: 18 residues.

The chain uses TRBV6-6 and TRBJ2-1; D perhaps matches TRBD1 (5 bases). This CDR3 has 13 amino acids. The germline V gene has CDR1 MNHNY and CDR2 SVGAGI (reference sequence). Trimming took off 2 bases at V and 3 bases at J, with 5 bases between the two ends. The CDR3 DNA reads TGTGCCAGCAGTTACGACAGCTACAATGAGCAGTTCTTC. Translating gives CASSYDSYNEQFF.

There are a few counts of this clone. At one end, the junction sequence differs from germline, possibly due to a read error. The chain is built from TRBV7-2 and TRBJ2-7; D tentatively reads TRBD1 or TRBD2 (7 bases each). The CDR3 loop spans 14 amino acids. Germline assignment: CDR1 SGHTA and CDR2 FQGNSA. The CDR3 sequence is CASSLAGGAYEQYF. For the CDR3, the DNA is TGTGCCAGCAGCCTAGCAGGGGGGGCCTACGAGCAGTACTTC.

There are a few counts of this clone. The V and J genes are TRBV29-1 and TRBJ2-1; 9 bases fit TRBD1. The CDR3 consists of 13 residues. After removal of 5 bases from V and 4 bases from J, the junction contained 3 bases not matched to a gene. The germline V gene has CDR1 SQVTM and CDR2 ANQGSEA. DNA of the CDR3: TGCAGCGTTCTTGGGACAGGGTACAATGAGCAGTTCTTC. Its protein is CSVLGTGYNEQFF.

This clone was observed a handful of times. The rearrangement links TRBV30 to TRBJ1-5, with D possibly being TRBD1 (5 bases). The V gene lost 3 bases and the J gene lost 1 base, with 16 bases spanning the gap. In germline, CDR1 is GTSNPN, CDR2 SVGIG (reference sequence). This CDR3 comprises 16 residues. This CDR3 is CAWRGAGQRSNQPQHF. CDR3 coding DNA: TGTGCCTGGAGAGGGGCCGGACAAAGGAGCAATCAGCCCCAGCATTTT.

The CDR3 protein is CASSVNYLKETQYF. DNA of the CDR3: TGTGCCAGCAGCGTAAACTATTTGAAAGAGACCCAGTACTTC. V and J are TRBV9 and TRBJ2-5; D not resolved. The V gene's germline CDR1 is SGDLS and CDR2 YYNGEE. V lost 1 base and J 3 bases, leaving 10 bases between the germline ends. The CDR3 is made up of 14 amino acids.

The chain couples TRBV28 to TRBJ2-3; 8 bases are shared with TRBD2. In germline, CDR1 is MDHEN, CDR2 SYDVKM. CDR3 length: 15 residues. After removal of 7 bases from V and 2 bases from J, the junction contained 8 bases not matched to a gene. This CDR3 is CASTAAGADTDTQYF. In DNA, the CDR3 is TGTGCCAGCACCGCAGCGGGGGCCGACACAGATACGCAGTATTTT.

The chain links TRBV5-4 to TRBJ1-6; D not certain. The V end was cut by 3 bases, the J end by 5 bases, with 15 bases between. Germline lookup yields CDR1 SGHNT and CDR2 YYREEE (reference sequence). The CDR3 contains 16 residues. The CDR3 sequence is CASSSPREGNNSPLHF. In nucleotides, the CDR3 is TGTGCCAGCAGCTCCCCTCGGGAGGGAAATAATTCACCCCTCCACTTT.

This chain links TRBV4-3 with TRBJ2-3; 7 bases are shared with TRBD1. This CDR3 is 16 amino acids long. V lost 1 base and J lost 1; bases outside the gene matches: 5. The germline V gene has CDR1 LGHNA and CDR2 YSLEER. The CDR3 DNA follows: TGCGCCAGCAGCCAAGTACAGGGGTCTGGCACAGATACGCAGTATTTT. Translating gives CASSQVQGSGTDTQYF.

This chain uses TRBV30 with TRBJ1-6; the D is unclear. V lost 4 bases, J lost 9 bases, and 10 bases lay in between. The CDR3 totals 12 residues. The germline V gene has CDR1 GTSNPN and CDR2 SVGIG (reference sequence). The CDR3 DNA reads as TGTGCCTGGAATCCAGGCGCTTCACCCCTCCACTTT. This encodes CAWNPGASPLHF.

The chain has TRBV5-6 and TRBJ2-2, with TRBD2 identical over 7 bases. The junction had 7 bases not matched to a gene; V was cut back by 4 bases and J by 4 bases. This CDR3 is built from 15 residues. Germline CDR1 SGHDT, CDR2 YYEEEE. The CDR3 is CASSARDYLTGELFF. For the CDR3, the DNA is TGTGCCAGCAGCGCCCGGGACTACCTCACCGGGGAGCTGTTTTTT.

The rearrangement uses TRBV5-6 and TRBJ1-5; D ambiguous. CDR1 and CDR2 (germline): SGHDT, YYEEEE. This CDR3 contains 16 residues. The V end was cut by 4 bases, the J end by 1 base, with 15 bases between. CDR3 loop: CASSPRSGGSNQPQHF. The CDR3 DNA is TGTGCCAGCAGCCCACGGTCGGGTGGCAGCAATCAGCCCCAGCATTTT.